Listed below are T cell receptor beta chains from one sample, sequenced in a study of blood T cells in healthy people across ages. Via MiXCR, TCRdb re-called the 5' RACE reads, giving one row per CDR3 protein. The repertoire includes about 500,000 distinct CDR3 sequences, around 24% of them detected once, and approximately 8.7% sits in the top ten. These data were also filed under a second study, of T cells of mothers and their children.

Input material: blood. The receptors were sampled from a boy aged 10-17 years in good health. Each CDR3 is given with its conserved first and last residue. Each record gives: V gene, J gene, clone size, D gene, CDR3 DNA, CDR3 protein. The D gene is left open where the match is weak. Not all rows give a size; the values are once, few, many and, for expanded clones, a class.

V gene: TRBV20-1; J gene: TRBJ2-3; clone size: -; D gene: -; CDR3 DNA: TGCAGTGCTATCGGAGGATCAATCACAGATACGCAGTATTTT; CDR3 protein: CSAIGGSITDTQYF
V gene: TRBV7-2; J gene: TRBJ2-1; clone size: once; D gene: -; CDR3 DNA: TGTGCCAGCAGGAGGTTTACAGATCAAGAGACCCAATACTTC; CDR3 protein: CASRRFTDQETQYF
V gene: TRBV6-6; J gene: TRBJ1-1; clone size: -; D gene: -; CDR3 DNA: TGTGCCAGCAGTTCGACAGAGGGCTGGACTGAAGCTTTCTTT; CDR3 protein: CASSSTEGWTEAFF
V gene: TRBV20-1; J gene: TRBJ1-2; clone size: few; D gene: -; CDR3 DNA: TGCAGTGCTAGTCACACATATGGCTACACCTTC; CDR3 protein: CSASHTYGYTF
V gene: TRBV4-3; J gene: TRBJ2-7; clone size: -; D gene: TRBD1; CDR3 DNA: TGCGCCAGCAGCCAAGCGACAGGGGCCCCCTACGAGCAGTACTTC; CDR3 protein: CASSQATGAPYEQYF
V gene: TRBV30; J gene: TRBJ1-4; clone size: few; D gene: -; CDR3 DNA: TGTGCCTGGAGTTCGCGGGGTTTTTCAAGTGAAGGGGAAAAACTGTTTTTT; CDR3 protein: CAWSSRGFSSEGEKLFF
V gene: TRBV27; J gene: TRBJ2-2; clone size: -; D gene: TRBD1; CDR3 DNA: TGTGCCAGCAGTCGGGACAGGGTCTTCGGCACCGGGGAGCTGTTTTTT; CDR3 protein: CASSRDRVFGTGELFF
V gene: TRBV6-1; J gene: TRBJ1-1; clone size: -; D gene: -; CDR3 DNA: TGTGCCAGCAGTGAACCGGGGGGGAGGAACACTGAAGCTTTCTTT; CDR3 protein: CASSEPGGRNTEAFF
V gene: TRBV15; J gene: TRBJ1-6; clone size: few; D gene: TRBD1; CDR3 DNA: TGTGCCACCAGCAGAGATTCTGGGACAGGTTTTTGGTCACCCCTCCACTTT; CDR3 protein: CATSRDSGTGFWSPLHF
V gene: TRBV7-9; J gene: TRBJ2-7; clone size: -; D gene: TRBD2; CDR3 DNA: TGTGCCAGCAGCTTAGTCCGGACTAGCGGGGCCTACGAGCAGTACTTC; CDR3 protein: CASSLVRTSGAYEQYF
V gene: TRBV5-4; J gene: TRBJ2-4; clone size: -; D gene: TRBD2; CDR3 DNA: TGTGCCACCCAACTAGCGGGAGCCAAAAACATTCAGTACTTC; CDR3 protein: CATQLAGAKNIQYF
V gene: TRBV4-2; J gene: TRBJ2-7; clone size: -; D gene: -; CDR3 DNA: TGTGCCAGCAGCCAAGGCCGGACCCACTACGATTACGAGCAGTACTTC; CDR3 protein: CASSQGRTHYDYEQYF
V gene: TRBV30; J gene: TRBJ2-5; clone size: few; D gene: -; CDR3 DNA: TGTGCCTGGAGTGGTGGGTGGGCGGAGACCCAGTACTTC; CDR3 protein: CAWSGGWAETQYF
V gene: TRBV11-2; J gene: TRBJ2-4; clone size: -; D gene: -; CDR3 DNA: TGTGCCAGCAGCTTAACTACCATCGGGGTGTTGTTAGCCAAAAACATTCAGTACTTC; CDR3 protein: CASSLTTIGVLLAKNIQYF
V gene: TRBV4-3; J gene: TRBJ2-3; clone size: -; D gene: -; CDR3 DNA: TGCGCCAGCAGCCAAGATCTGAGGGGGGGAACAGATACGCAGTATTTT; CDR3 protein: CASSQDLRGGTDTQYF
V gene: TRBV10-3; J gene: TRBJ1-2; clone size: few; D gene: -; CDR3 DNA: TGTGCCATCAGTGGACAGCGGAGGGTGCGGTATGGCTACACCTTC; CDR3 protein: CAISGQRRVRYGYTF
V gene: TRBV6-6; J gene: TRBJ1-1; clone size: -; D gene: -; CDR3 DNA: TGTGCCAGCAGTTACTCGTCGGCAGGGTTGGGTACTGAAGCTTTCTTT; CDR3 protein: CASSYSSAGLGTEAFF
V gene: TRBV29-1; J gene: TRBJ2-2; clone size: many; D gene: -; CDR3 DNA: TGCAGCGCCAGGGGAATCTCCGGGGAGCTGTTTTTT; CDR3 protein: CSARGISGELFF
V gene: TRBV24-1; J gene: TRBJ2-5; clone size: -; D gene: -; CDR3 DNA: TGTGCCACCAGTGAGGATGGGACGGGCGCGGAGACCCAGTACTTC; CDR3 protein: CATSEDGTGAETQYF
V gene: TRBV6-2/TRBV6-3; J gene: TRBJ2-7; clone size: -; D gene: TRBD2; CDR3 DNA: TGTGCCAGCAGTTACTCGACTAGCGGGAGTCTCCACGAGCAGTACTTC; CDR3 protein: CASSYSTSGSLHEQYF
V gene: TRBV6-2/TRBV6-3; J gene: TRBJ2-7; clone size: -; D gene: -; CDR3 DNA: TGTGCCAGCAGAAACCGACAAGGCTCCTACGAGCAGTACTTC; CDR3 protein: CASRNRQGSYEQYF
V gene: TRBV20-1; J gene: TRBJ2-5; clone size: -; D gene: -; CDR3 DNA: TGCAGTGCTAGGCTAGCTCAAGAGACCCAGTACTTC; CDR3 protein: CSARLAQETQYF
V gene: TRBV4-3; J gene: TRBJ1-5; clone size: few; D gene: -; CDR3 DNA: TGCGCCAGCAGCCAAGGTACAGGGAATAGACAGCGCCAGCATTTT; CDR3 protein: CASSQGTGNRQRQHF
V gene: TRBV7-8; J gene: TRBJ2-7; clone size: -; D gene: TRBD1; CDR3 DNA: TGTGCCAGCAGCGCGGGACAGGGGTGGCACGAGCAGTACTTC; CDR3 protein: CASSAGQGWHEQYF
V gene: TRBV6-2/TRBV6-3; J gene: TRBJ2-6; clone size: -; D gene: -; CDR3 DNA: TGTGCAAGCAGTTACCACGGCTACTCTGGGGCCAACGTCCTGACTTTC; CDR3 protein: CASSYHGYSGANVLTF
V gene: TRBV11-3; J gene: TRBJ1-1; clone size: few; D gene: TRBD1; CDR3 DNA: TGTGCCAGCAGCTTAGGGCAGGGGGCGCGTTACACTGAAGCTTTCTTT; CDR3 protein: CASSLGQGARYTEAFF
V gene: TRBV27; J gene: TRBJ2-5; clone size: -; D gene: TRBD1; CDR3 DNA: TGTGCCAGCAGCCGAGGGACAGGGGGGGGTGAGCAGTACTTC; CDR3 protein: CASSRGTGGGEQYF
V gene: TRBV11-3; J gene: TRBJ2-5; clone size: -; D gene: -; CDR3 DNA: TGTGCCAGCAGCGCGGGCACCCAAGAGACCCAGTACTTC; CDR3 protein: CASSAGTQETQYF
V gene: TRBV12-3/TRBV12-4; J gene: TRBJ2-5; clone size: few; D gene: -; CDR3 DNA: TGTGCCAGCAGTAGGGACGGGAGTGGGCAAGAGACCCAGTACTTC; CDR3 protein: CASSRDGSGQETQYF
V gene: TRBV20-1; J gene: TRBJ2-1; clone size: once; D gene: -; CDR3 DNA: TGCAGTGCTAGATCGGGTGCGGGGGCTGAGCAGTTCTTC; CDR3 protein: CSARSGAGAEQFF
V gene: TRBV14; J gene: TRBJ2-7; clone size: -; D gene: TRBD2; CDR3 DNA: TGTGCCAGCAGCCAGATAGCGGGAGGGCCTTCCGAGCAGTACTTC; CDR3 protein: CASSQIAGGPSEQYF
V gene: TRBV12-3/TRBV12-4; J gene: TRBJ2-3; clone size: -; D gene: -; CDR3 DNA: TGTGCCAGCAGTTTAGCGAATAGGGCGGCTACGCAGTATTTT; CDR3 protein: CASSLANRAATQYF
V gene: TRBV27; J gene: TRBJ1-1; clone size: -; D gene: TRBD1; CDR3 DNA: TGTGCCAGCATGGGACAGGGAAACCCTGAAGCTTTCTTT; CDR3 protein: CASMGQGNPEAFF
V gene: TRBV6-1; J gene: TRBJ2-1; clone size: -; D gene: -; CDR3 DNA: TGTGCCAGCAGTGAGCGTGGAAGGCGGGTCAATGAGCAGTTCTTC; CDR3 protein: CASSERGRRVNEQFF
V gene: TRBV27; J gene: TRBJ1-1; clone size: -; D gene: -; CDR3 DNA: TGTGCCAGCAGTAATCCAGGGTTGAACACTGAAGTTTTCTTT; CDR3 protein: CASSNPGLNTEVFF
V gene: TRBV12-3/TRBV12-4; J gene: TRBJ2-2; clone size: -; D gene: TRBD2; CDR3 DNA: TGTGCCAGCAGGACTAGCTCCAGCACCGGGGAGCTGTTTTTT; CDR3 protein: CASRTSSSTGELFF
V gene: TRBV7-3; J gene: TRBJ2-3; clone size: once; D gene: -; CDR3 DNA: TGTGCCAGCAGCTTTATACGGACAGATACGCAGTATTTT; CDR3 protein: CASSFIRTDTQYF
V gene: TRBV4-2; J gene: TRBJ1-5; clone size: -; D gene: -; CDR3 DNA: TGTGCCAGCAGCCCGGGGGTCATTAAAAATCAGCCCCAGCATTTT; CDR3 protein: CASSPGVIKNQPQHF
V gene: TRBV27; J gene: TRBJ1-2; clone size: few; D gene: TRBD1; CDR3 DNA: TGTGCCAGCAGTTCTGCAGGGGGCGACTATGGCTACACTTTC; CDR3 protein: CASSSAGGDYGYTF
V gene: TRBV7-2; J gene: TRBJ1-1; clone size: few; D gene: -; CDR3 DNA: TGTGCCAGCTCCCCCAGCTTACGGGTAACCACTGAAGCTTTCTTT; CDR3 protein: CASSPSLRVTTEAFF